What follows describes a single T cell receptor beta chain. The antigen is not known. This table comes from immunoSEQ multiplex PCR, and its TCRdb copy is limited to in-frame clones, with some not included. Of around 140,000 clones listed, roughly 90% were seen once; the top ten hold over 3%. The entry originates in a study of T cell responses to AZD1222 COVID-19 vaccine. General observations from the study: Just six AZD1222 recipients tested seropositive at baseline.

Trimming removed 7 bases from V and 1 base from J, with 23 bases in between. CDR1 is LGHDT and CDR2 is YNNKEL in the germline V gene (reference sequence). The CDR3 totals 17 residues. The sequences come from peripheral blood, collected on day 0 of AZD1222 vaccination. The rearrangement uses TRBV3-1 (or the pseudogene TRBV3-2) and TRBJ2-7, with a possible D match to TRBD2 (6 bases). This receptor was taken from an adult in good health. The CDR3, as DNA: TGTGCCAGCACCAGGGCCTCCCGGGACTTCTGTTCCTACGAGCAGTACTTC. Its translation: CASTRASRDFCSYEQYF.